The entry below describes one TCR beta chain. These data are taken from a study of T cells in Graves' hyperthyroidism and ophthalmopathy. The CDR3 contains 18 residues. The V and J ends lost 5 bases and 5 bases respectively, with 25 bases between them. Germline lookup yields CDR1 SGHAT and CDR2 FQNNGV. TCR beta CDR3 region amplification was performed from RNA transcripts. The HTBI primer set served for first-round RT-PCR of the TCR CDR3. In TCRdb, the multiplex PCR reads were re-called with MiXCR into one record per CDR3 protein. The profile shows about 840,000 distinct CDR3 sequences, 38% of them singletons.

Input material: blood. The origin of this receptor is a man between 18 and 35 years old with Graves' hyperthyroidism. V and J are TRBV11-2 and TRBJ1-5; D may be TRBD1 (5 bases). The CDR3 loop reads CASSPVARDVWGDQPQHF. The CDR3 nucleotides read TGTGCCAGCAGCCCAGTTGCCAGGGATGTATGGGGAGATCAGCCCCAGCATTTT.